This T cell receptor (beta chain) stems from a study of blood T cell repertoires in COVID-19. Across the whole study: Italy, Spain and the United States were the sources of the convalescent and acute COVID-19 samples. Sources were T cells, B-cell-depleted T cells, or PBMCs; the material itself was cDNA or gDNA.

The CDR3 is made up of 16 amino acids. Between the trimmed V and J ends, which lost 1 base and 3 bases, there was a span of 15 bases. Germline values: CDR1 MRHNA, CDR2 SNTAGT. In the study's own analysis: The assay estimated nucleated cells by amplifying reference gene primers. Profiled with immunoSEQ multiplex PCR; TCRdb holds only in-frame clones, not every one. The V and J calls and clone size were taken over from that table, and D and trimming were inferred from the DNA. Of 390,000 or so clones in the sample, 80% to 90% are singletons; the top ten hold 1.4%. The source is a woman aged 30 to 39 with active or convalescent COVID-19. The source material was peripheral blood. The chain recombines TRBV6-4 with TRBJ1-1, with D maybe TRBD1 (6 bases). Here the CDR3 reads CASSDYPDRGHTEAFF. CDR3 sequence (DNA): TGTGCCAGCAGTGACTACCCGGACAGAGGGCACACTGAAGCTTTCTTT.